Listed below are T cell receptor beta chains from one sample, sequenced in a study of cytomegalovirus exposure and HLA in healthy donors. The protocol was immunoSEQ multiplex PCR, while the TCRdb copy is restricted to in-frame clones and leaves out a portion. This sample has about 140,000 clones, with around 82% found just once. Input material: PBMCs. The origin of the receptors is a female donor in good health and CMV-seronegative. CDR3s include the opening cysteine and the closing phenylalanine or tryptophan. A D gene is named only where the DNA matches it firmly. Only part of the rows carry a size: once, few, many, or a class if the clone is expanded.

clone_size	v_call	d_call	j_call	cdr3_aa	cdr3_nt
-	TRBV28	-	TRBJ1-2	CASSPQRRRGYTF	TGTGCCAGCAGTCCACAAAGGAGGCGTGGCTACACCTTC
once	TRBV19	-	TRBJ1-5	CASSMFGQTFNQPQHF	TGTGCCAGTAGTATGTTTGGACAGACCTTCAATCAGCCCCAGCATTTT
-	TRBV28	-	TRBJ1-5	CASRGPNQPQHF	TGTGCCAGCAGGGGGCCTAATCAGCCCCAGCATTTT
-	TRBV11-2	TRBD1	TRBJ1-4	CASSMTGGNEKLFF	TGTGCCAGCAGCATGACAGGGGGCAATGAAAAACTGTTTTTT
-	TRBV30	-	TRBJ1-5	CAWSGREGNQPQHF	TGTGCCTGGAGCGGCAGGGAAGGCAATCAGCCCCAGCATTTT
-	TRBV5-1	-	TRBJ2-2	CASSLAGSYAGELFF	TGCGCCAGCAGCTTGGCCGGGAGTTATGCCGGGGAGCTGTTTTTT
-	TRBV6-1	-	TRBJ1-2	CASREGYYGYTF	TGTGCCAGCAGGGAGGGCTACTATGGCTACACCTTC
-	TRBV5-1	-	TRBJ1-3	CASSPTGDAGNTIYF	TGCGCCAGCAGCCCGACAGGTGACGCTGGAAACACCATATATTTT
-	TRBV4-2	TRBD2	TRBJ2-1	CASSQGPGGFNEQFF	TGTGCCAGCAGCCAAGGCCCGGGGGGATTCAATGAGCAGTTCTTC
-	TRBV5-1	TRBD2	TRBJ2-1	CASSSDRWTSRHNEQFF	TGCGCCAGCAGCTCGGATCGCTGGACTAGCAGACACAATGAGCAGTTCTTC
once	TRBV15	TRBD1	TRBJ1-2	CATTVDRGGYGYTF	TGTGCCACCACCGTGGACAGGGGAGGGTATGGCTACACCTTC
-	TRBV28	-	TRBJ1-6	CASSLSGSSYNSPLHF	TGTGCCAGCAGTTTATCGGGGAGCTCCTATAATTCACCCCTCCACTTT
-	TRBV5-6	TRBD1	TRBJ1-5	CASSLGTGIGPQHF	TGTGCCAGCAGCTTGGGGACAGGGATTGGGCCCCAGCATTTT
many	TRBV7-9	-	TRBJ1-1	CASSPSNTEAFF	TGTGCCAGCAGCCCTTCGAACACTGAAGCTTTCTTT
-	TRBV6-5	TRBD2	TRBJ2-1	CASSYPVAGGYNEQFF	TGTGCCAGCAGTTATCCCGTAGCGGGGGGCTACAATGAGCAGTTCTTC
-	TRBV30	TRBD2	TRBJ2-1	CAWSVGPFSGRRYNEQFF	TGTGCCTGGAGTGTAGGACCGTTTAGCGGGAGGAGGTACAATGAGCAGTTCTTC
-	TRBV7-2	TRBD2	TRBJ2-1	CASSLFGGGAYNEQFF	TGTGCCAGCAGCTTATTTGGCGGGGGGGCCTACAATGAGCAGTTCTTC
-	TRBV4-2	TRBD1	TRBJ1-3	CASSQVGTGAGNTIYF	TGTGCCAGCAGCCAAGTTGGAACAGGGGCTGGAAACACCATATATTTT
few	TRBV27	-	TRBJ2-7	CASSKAGVAYEQYF	TGTGCCAGCAGTAAGGCAGGGGTGGCCTACGAGCAGTACTTC
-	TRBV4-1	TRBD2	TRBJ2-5	CASSQEMAGGSETQYF	TGCGCCAGCAGCCAAGAGATGGCGGGGGGCTCAGAGACCCAGTACTTC
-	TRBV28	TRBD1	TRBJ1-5	CASSLVRGQGAYSNQPQHF	TGTGCCAGCAGTTTAGTCAGAGGACAGGGCGCTTATAGCAATCAGCCCCAGCATTTT
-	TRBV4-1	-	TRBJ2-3	CASSQDPGDTQYF	TGCGCCAGCAGCCAAGATCCCGGAGATACGCAGTATTTT
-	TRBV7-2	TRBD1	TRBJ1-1	CASSHGQGILNTEAFF	TGTGCCAGCAGCCACGGACAGGGAATACTGAACACTGAAGCTTTCTTT
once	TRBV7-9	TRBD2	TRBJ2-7	CASSQGLAGADHEQYF	TGTGCCAGCAGCCAGGGACTAGCGGGAGCAGACCACGAGCAGTACTTC
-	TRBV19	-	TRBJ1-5	CASAGGNQPQHF	TGTGCCAGTGCCGGCGGTAATCAGCCCCAGCATTTT
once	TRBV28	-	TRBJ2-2	CASSQGWTGELFF	TGTGCCAGCAGTCAGGGGTGGACCGGGGAGCTGTTTTTT
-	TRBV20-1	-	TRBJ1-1	CSAQEIAEAFF	TGCAGTGCACAGGAGATCGCTGAAGCTTTCTTT
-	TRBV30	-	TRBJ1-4	CAWSATQLEKLFF	TGTGCCTGGAGTGCCACCCAACTGGAAAAACTGTTTTTT
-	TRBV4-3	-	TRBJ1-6	CASSQVTDSPASPLHF	TGCGCCAGCAGCCAAGTAACGGACAGCCCAGCTTCACCCCTCCACTTT
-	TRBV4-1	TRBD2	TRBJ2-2	CASSPLGLAGANGELFF	TGCGCCAGTAGCCCCCTAGGACTAGCGGGAGCGAACGGGGAGCTGTTTTTT
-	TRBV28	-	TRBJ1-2	CASSFPGRVGGYTF	TGTGCCAGCAGTTTTCCCGGCAGGGTTGGTGGCTACACCTTC
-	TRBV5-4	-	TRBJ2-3	CASSSLRPYRPSTDTQYF	TGTGCCAGCAGCTCCCTTAGACCCTACAGACCTAGCACAGATACGCAGTATTTT
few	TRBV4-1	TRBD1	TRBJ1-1	CASSQETRTGKREAFF	TGCGCCAGCAGCCAAGAAACCCGGACAGGGAAGCGTGAAGCTTTCTTT
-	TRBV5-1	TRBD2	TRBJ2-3	CASSSGLAGTANTDTQYF	TGCGCCAGCAGCTCGGGACTAGCGGGGACGGCAAACACAGATACGCAGTATTTT
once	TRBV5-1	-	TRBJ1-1	CASSARDWGTEAFF	TGCGCCAGCAGCGCCCGGGACTGGGGCACTGAAGCTTTCTTT
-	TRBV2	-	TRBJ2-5	CASSELRSVSETQYF	TGTGCCAGCAGTGAATTAAGATCAGTCTCAGAGACCCAGTACTTC
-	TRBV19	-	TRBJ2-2	CASSIEVDWRTTGELFF	TGTGCCAGTAGTATCGAGGTGGATTGGAGAACGACCGGGGAGCTGTTTTTT
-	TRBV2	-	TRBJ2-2	CASSGTLANTGELFF	TGTGCCAGCAGTGGGACACTCGCGAACACCGGGGAGCTGTTTTTT
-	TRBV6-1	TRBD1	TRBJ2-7	CASRVSGTGGYEQYF	TGTGCCAGCAGGGTCTCCGGGACAGGGGGATACGAGCAGTACTTC
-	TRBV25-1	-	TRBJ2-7	CASSEASDYEQYF	TGTGCCAGCAGTGAGGCTAGCGACTACGAGCAGTACTTC